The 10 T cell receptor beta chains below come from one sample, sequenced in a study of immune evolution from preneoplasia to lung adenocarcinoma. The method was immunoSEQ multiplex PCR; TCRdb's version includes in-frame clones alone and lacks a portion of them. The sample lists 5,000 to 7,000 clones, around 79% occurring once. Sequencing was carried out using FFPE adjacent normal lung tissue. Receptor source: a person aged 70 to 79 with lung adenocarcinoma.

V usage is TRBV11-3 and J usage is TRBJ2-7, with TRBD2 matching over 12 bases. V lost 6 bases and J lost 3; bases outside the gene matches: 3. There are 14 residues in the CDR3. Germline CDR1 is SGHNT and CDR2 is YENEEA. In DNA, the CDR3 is TGTGCCAGCAGTTGGACTAGCGGGGACTACGAGCAGTACTTC. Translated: CASSWTSGDYEQYF.

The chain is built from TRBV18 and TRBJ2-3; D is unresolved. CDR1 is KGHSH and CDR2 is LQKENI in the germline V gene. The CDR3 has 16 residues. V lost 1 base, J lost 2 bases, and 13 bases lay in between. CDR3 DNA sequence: TGTGCCAGCTCACCACTGGACCGCGGTGTCACAGATACGCAGTATTTT. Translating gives CASSPLDRGVTDTQYF.

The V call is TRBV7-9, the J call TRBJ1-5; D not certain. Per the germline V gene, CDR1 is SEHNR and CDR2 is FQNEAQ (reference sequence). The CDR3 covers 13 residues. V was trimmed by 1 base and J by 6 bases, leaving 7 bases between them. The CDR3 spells CASSLVWSQPQHF. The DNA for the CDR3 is TGTGCCAGCAGCTTAGTTTGGTCTCAGCCCCAGCATTTT.

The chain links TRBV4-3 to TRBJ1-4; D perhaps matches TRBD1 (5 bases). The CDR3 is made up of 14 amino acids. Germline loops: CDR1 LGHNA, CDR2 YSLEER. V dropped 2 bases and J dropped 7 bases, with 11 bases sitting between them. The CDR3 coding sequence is TGCGCCAGCAGCCAAAGGCAGGGATTTGAAAAACTGTTTTTT. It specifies CASSQRQGFEKLFF.

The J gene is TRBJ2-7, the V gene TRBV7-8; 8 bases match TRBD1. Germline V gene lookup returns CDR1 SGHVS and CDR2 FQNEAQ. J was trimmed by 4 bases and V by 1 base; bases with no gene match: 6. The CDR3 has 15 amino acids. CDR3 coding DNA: TGTGCCAGCAGCTTAGAACAGGGGGGATGGTACGAGCAGTACTTC. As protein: CASSLEQGGWYEQYF.

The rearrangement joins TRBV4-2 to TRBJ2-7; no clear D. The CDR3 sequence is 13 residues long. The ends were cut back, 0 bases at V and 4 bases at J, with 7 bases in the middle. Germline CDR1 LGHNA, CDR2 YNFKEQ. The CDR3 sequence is CASSQDPQYEQYF. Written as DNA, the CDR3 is TGTGCCAGCAGCCAAGATCCACAGTACGAGCAGTACTTC.

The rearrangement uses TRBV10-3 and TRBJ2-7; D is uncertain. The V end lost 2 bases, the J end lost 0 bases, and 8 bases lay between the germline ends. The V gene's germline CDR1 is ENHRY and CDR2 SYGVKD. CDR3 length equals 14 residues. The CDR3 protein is CAISELGGSYEQYF. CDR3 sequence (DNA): TGTGCCATCAGTGAGCTAGGTGGCTCCTACGAGCAGTACTTC.

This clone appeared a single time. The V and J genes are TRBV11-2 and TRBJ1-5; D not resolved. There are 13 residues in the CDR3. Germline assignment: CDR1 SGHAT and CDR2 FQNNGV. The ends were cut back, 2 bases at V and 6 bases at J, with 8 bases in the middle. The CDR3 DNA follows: TGTGCCAGCAGCTTAATGTCAGGTCAGCCCCAGCATTTT. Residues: CASSLMSGQPQHF.

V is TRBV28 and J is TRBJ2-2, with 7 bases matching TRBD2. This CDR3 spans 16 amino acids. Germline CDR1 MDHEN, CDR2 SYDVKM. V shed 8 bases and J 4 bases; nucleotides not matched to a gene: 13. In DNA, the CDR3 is TGTGCCAGCCAAAGATTAGCGGGTACGAGCACCGGGGAGCTGTTTTTT. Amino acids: CASQRLAGTSTGELFF. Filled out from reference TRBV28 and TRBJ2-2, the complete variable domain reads DVKVTQSSRYLVKRTGEKVFLECVQDMDHENMFWYRQDPGLGLRLIYFSYDVKMKEKGDIPEGYSVSREKKERFSLILESASTNQTSMYLCASQRLAGTSTGELFFGEGSRLTVL.

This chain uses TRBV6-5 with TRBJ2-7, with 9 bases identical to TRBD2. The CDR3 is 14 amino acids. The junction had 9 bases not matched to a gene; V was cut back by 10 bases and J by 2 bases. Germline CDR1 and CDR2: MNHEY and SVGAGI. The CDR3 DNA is TGTGCCACGTCCCTTGGCGGGAGGGCCTACGAGCAGTACTTC. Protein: CATSLGGRAYEQYF.